The entry below describes one T cell receptor beta chain. The sample originates from a study of shared clonotypes between healthy human individuals. Whole-study context: Per donor, three plates held CD4 naive cells, three held CD4 memory, two held CD8 naive and one held CD8 memory.

Participating donors were healthy, HIV-negative adults free of recent acute infections or vaccinations. Some 30,000 T cell genomes (around 200 ng DNA) went into each sorted-subset replicate. TCRdb keeps only in-frame clones here, not all; method: immunoSEQ multiplex PCR. This sample carries some 660,000 clones, 73% of them seen once, and the ten largest clones take 1.5% to 2%. Germline CDR1 SGHNT, CDR2 YYREEE (reference sequence). Unmatched junction bases numbered 5, after V lost 0 bases and J lost 4 bases. This CDR3 has 16 amino acids. The receptor's source is a woman between 25 and 40 years old in good health. The chain uses TRBV5-4 and TRBJ2-2; the match to TRBD2 covers 8 bases. Sequencing was performed on memory CD4+ T cells sorted from blood. The sample's subset: CD45RA-negative fraction. The CDR3 DNA reads as TGTGCCAGCAGCTTGGTCGGCGGGAGGCTCACCGGGGAGCTGTTTTTT. Encoded protein: CASSLVGGRLTGELFF.